This T cell receptor (beta chain) was sequenced for a study of blood T cell repertoires in COVID-19. On the study more broadly: Donors in the United States, Italy and Spain gave samples during acute or convalescent COVID-19.

Authors' analysis steps: Researchers report that nucleated cell counts were estimated from reference gene primer amplification. Some clones are missing from TCRdb's copy, which holds only in-frame ones; the method was immunoSEQ multiplex PCR. The D gene and trimming were derived from the DNA, and the V and J assignments and clone size from that table. The table records around 100,000 clones, approximately 88% of them present only once. Germline values: CDR1 SGHTA, CDR2 FQGTGA. CDR3 length: 14 residues. V gave up 6 bases and J gave up 4 bases, with 15 bases separating them. Sequenced: peripheral blood. The genes are TRBV7-3 and TRBJ2-5; TRBD1 might be the D (6 bases). This clonotype was sampled from a man older than 75 with acute or convalescent COVID-19. The DNA of the CDR3 is TGTGCCAGCAGTCAGGGGCGTTTGGGAGAGACCCAGTACTTC. Its protein product is CASSQGRLGETQYF.